This TCR beta chain was captured in a study of T cells in Graves' hyperthyroidism and ophthalmopathy. About the study: At initial diagnosis, before any treatment had begun, peripheral blood was obtained.

CDR1 and CDR2 (germline): GTSNPN, SVGIG (reference sequence). The CDR3 loop spans 13 amino acids. Study results and caveats: The model identified upcoming ophthalmopathy a median approximately six months ahead of onset.

The sample holds many counts of this clonotype. What it binds is not known. TCR beta CDR3 region amplification was performed from RNA transcripts. During a first-round RT-PCR of the TCR CDR3, the HTBI primer set was used. TCRdb processed the multiplex PCR reads anew with MiXCR; each CDR3 protein has one entry. The sample shows 650,000 to 850,000 distinct CDR3 sequences, roughly a sixth of them seen only once. When hyperthyroidism was first diagnosed, the blood sample was taken, preceding any ophthalmopathy symptoms. The V and J genes are TRBV30 and TRBJ2-3, with 9 bases aligning to TRBD2. Sequencing input: blood. This clonotype was obtained from a woman aged 50 to 60 with Graves' hyperthyroidism that later progressed to Graves' ophthalmopathy. The DNA of the CDR3 is TGTTCCGTCTCTAGCGGGGGCACAGATACGCAGTATTTT. Protein: CSVSSGGTDTQYF.